This entry lists 31 T cell receptor beta chains sequenced from one sample in a study of blood T cell repertoires in COVID-19. Clones were read by immunoSEQ multiplex PCR, and TCRdb kept only the in-frame ones, dropping some. The data hold 70,000 or so clones, with about 87% observed a single time. Specimen: peripheral blood. The source of these receptors is a woman of 80 years or more with active COVID-19.

The CDR3 is CASVPGTNNEQFF. CDR3 DNA: TGTGCCAGCGTTCCCGGGACTAACAATGAGCAGTTCTTC. This chain connects TRBV19 to TRBJ2-1; 7 bases match TRBD2. The CDR3 extends over 13 amino acids. Germline lookup yields CDR1 LNHDA and CDR2 SQIVND (reference sequence). The junction had 7 bases not matched to a gene; V was cut back by 9 bases and J by 5 bases.

This chain uses TRBV7-2 with TRBJ2-7; TRBD1 matches at 7 bases. Germline assignment: CDR1 SGHTA and CDR2 FQGNSA. The CDR3 length is 15 residues. The trim removed 5 bases at V and 0 bases at J, leaving 7 bases unmatched. The CDR3 bases are TGTGCCAGCAGCCCCGACAGGGTTCTCTCCTACGAGCAGTACTTC. Encoded protein: CASSPDRVLSYEQYF.

This clone has just a few counts. This chain connects TRBV7-9 to TRBJ2-3; 7 bases align to TRBD2. V shed 8 bases and J 5 bases; nucleotides not matched to a gene: 4. This CDR3 has 12 amino acids. Germline V gives CDR1 SEHNR, CDR2 FQNEAQ (reference sequence). This CDR3 is CASGSGVDTQYF. CDR3 bases: TGTGCCAGCGGCAGCGGGGTAGATACGCAGTATTTT.

The genes are TRBV4-2 and TRBJ2-7, with 8 positions matching TRBD2. Germline trimming cut 0 bases from V and 6 bases from J; bases unmatched to any gene: 13. In germline, CDR1 is LGHNA, CDR2 YNFKEQ. The CDR3 length is 17 residues. CDR3 DNA: TGTGCCAGCAGCCAAGAAGGCCAACAGCGGGAGTCAGTCGAGCAGTACTTC. Translated, it gives CASSQEGQQRESVEQYF.

The chain combines TRBV6-6 with TRBJ2-7, with 8 bases that match TRBD2. There are 21 residues in the CDR3. Germline V lookup: CDR1 MNHNY, CDR2 SVGAGI (reference sequence). V lost 5 bases to trimming and J lost 2 bases; unmatched junction nucleotides: 26. The DNA of the CDR3 is TGTGCCAGCAGTCCCCGTAGGTGGCGAGCGGGAGTTGGGCCCTCCCCCTACGAGCAGTACTTC. This encodes CASSPRRWRAGVGPSPYEQYF.

This clone was detected only once. This chain uses TRBV9 with TRBJ1-5, with D possibly TRBD1 on 5 matching bases. CDR1 SGDLS and CDR2 YYNGEE come from the germline V gene. V was trimmed by 4 bases and J by 2 bases, leaving 10 bases between them. The CDR3 sequence is 14 residues long. CDR3 DNA: TGTGCCAGCAGCCGGACGGGGGGCAATCAGCCCCAGCATTTT. Translated: CASSRTGGNQPQHF.

The chain's CDR3 is CASSQQGFNQPQHF. The CDR3 bases are TGTGCCAGCAGCCAACAGGGGTTCAATCAGCCCCAGCATTTT. The chain employs TRBV3-1 (or the pseudogene TRBV3-2) and TRBJ1-5, with D possibly matching TRBD1 (6 bases). The germline V gene has CDR1 LGHDT and CDR2 YNNKEL (reference sequence). There are 14 residues in the CDR3. The V end lost 2 bases, the J end lost 3 bases, and 8 bases lay between the germline ends.

The genes are TRBV7-3 and TRBJ2-3; D may be TRBD2 (5 bases). V dropped 5 bases and J dropped 2 bases, with 11 bases sitting between them. CDR1 and CDR2 (germline): SGHTA, FQGTGA. CDR3 length: 14 residues. For the CDR3, the DNA is TGTGCCAGCAGCCCCCGGAGGACCACAGATACGCAGTATTTT. This codes for CASSPRRTTDTQYF.

This clone has just one count. The CDR3: CASSLGPTSYEQYF. The CDR3 nucleotides are TGTGCCAGCAGCTTAGGGCCAACATCCTACGAGCAGTACTTC. V usage is TRBV11-2 and J usage is TRBJ2-7; D is undetermined. The CDR3 consists of 14 residues. The germline V gene has CDR1 SGHAT and CDR2 FQNNGV. V was pared by 1 base and J by 1 base, with 8 bases between.

The chain combines TRBV2 with TRBJ2-7; D may be TRBD2 (6 bases). The length of the CDR3 is 12 residues. Germline-derived CDR1 and CDR2 are SNHLY and FYNNEI. V dropped 1 base and J dropped 7 bases, with 8 bases sitting between them. CDR3 amino acids: CASSEVGTEQYF. Written as DNA, the CDR3 is TGTGCCAGCAGTGAAGTGGGGACTGAGCAGTACTTC.

This clone was seen once. CDR3 in amino acids: CASSRGLAGFNEQFF. In nucleotides, the CDR3 is TGTGCCAGCTCACGCGGACTAGCGGGCTTCAATGAGCAGTTCTTC. The V call is TRBV18, the J call TRBJ2-1, with 11 bases lining up with TRBD2. Trimming at V came to 4 bases and at J to 6 bases, leaving 5 bases not matched to a gene. Germline lookup yields CDR1 KGHSH and CDR2 LQKENI. The CDR3 covers 15 residues.

The chain couples TRBV5-6 to TRBJ1-1; D remains ambiguous. V lost 2 bases, J lost 1 base, and 6 bases lay in between. CDR1 and CDR2 (germline): SGHDT, YYEEEE. CDR3 length: 13 amino acids. The CDR3 protein is CASSFLRNTEAFF. The CDR3 DNA follows: TGTGCCAGCAGCTTTCTAAGGAACACTGAAGCTTTCTTT. The full variable domain, with the rest looked up from reference TRBV5-6 and TRBJ1-1, is DAGVTQSPTHLIKTRGQQVTLRCSPKSGHDTVSWYQQALGQGPQFIFQYYEEEERQRGNFPDRFSGHQFPNYSSELNVNALLLGDSALYLCASSFLRNTEAFFGQGTRLTVV.

CDR3 in DNA: TGTGCCAGCAGCTTAGTTACGGGAGGGCCGGAGACCCAGTACTTC. Translation gives CASSLVTGGPETQYF. The chain recombines TRBV7-2 with TRBJ2-5; TRBD2 matches 8 bases. The CDR3 has 15 residues. CDR1 is SGHTA and CDR2 is FQGNSA in the germline V gene. Trimming cost V 1 base and J 5 bases; bases outside gene matches: 6.

The rearrangement joins TRBV7-9 to TRBJ2-7, with D hard to call. The CDR3 sequence is 12 residues long. Germline values: CDR1 SEHNR, CDR2 FQNEAQ (reference sequence). V lost 5 bases and J lost 2, with 7 bases in between. The CDR3 DNA reads TGTGCCAGCAGCCCTTCCCCCTACGAGCAGTACTTC. Amino acids: CASSPSPYEQYF.

The chain uses TRBV28 and TRBJ2-5, with D possibly TRBD1 on 6 matching bases. Looked up from germline, CDR1 is MDHEN and CDR2 is SYDVKM. Trimming pared 3 bases from V and 4 bases from J, leaving 12 bases between. CDR3 length: 14 amino acids. The CDR3 nucleotides read TGTGCCAGCAGTTTGACAGGAATTAGAGAGACCCAGTACTTC. This translates into CASSLTGIRETQYF.

This chain joins TRBV18 and TRBJ2-1; TRBD1 might be the D (7 bases). The germline V gene has CDR1 KGHSH and CDR2 LQKENI. Trimming took off 6 bases at V and 0 bases at J, with 15 bases between the two ends. The CDR3 length is 16 residues. The CDR3 region is CASSRGGTVSYNEQFF. CDR3 coding DNA: TGTGCCAGCTCTCGTGGGGGGACAGTCTCCTACAATGAGCAGTTCTTC.

This chain joins TRBV6-4 and TRBJ1-6; D is possibly TRBD1 (5 bases). CDR1 is MRHNA and CDR2 is SNTAGT in the germline V gene. The CDR3 length is 14 residues. With 4 bases removed from V and 9 bases from J, the gap between germline ends came to 13 bases. DNA for the CDR3: TGTGCCAGCAGTGCCACCGGGGGAGCTTCACCCCTCCACTTT. Translating gives CASSATGGASPLHF.

The chain couples TRBV28 to TRBJ2-3; 9 nucleotides match TRBD1. The CDR3 contains 15 residues. J was trimmed by 2 bases and V by 3 bases; bases with no gene match: 3. In germline, CDR1 is MDHEN, CDR2 SYDVKM. The CDR3 here is CASSFGTGFTDTQYF. The DNA of the CDR3 is TGTGCCAGCAGTTTCGGGACAGGGTTCACAGATACGCAGTATTTT. The whole variable domain, remainder taken from reference TRBV28 and TRBJ2-3, is DVKVTQSSRYLVKRTGEKVFLECVQDMDHENMFWYRQDPGLGLRLIYFSYDVKMKEKGDIPEGYSVSREKKERFSLILESASTNQTSMYLCASSFGTGFTDTQYFGPGTRLTVL.

The chain has TRBV28 and TRBJ1-5; D uncertain. This CDR3 contains 17 residues. V was shortened by 5 bases and J by 5 bases, with 22 bases between the two germline ends. Per germline, CDR1 MDHEN and CDR2 SYDVKM. The CDR3 is CASSPYRALPGDQPQHF. The CDR3 DNA reads as TGTGCCAGCAGTCCTTACCGGGCTCTTCCCGGGGATCAGCCCCAGCATTTT.

The chain is built from TRBV29-1 and TRBJ2-6; a possible D gene is TRBD1 (5 bases). This CDR3 comprises 14 residues. The germline CDR1 and CDR2 sequences are SQVTM and ANQGSEA. Trimming shortened V by 6 bases and J by 1 base, and 10 bases separated the two germline ends. The CDR3 DNA reads TGCAGCGTGGGCGCAGGGTCTGGGGCCAACGTCCTGACTTTC. It specifies CSVGAGSGANVLTF.

The V and J genes are TRBV6-1 and TRBJ1-5, with TRBD1 as a possible D gene (6 bases). V lost 3 bases, J lost 6 bases, and 21 bases lay in between. The CDR3 covers 17 residues. Looked up from germline, CDR1 is MNHNS and CDR2 is SASEGT. The CDR3 nucleotides are TGTGCCAGCAGTGATCAGCCTTGGTCAGGGGTAAGTCAGCCCCAGCATTTT. This sequence encodes CASSDQPWSGVSQPQHF.

J is TRBJ2-7 and V is TRBV3-1 (or the pseudogene TRBV3-2); D is possibly TRBD2 (6 bases). The CDR3 has 13 residues. CDR1 is LGHDT and CDR2 is YNNKEL in the germline V gene (reference sequence). The V end lost 10 bases, the J end lost 3 bases, and 16 bases lay between the germline ends. CDR3 nucleotide sequence: TGTGCCATCCGGGGGTATCTCGACTACGAGCAGTACTTC. Its protein product is CAIRGYLDYEQYF.

This chain uses TRBV3-1 (or the pseudogene TRBV3-2) with TRBJ2-7, with TRBD2 as a possible D gene (5 bases). CDR1 is LGHDT, CDR2 YNNKEL, per germline (reference sequence). The CDR3 consists of 11 residues. V lost 8 bases and J 2 bases, leaving 7 bases between the germline ends. Here the CDR3 reads CASGRAYEQYF. Here the CDR3 DNA reads TGTGCCAGCGGGAGAGCCTACGAGCAGTACTTC.

This chain uses TRBV28 with TRBJ1-2; D not resolved. Germline V CDR1 and CDR2: MDHEN, SYDVKM. V was clipped by 2 bases and J by 2 bases, with 9 bases between them. This CDR3 has 14 amino acids. As DNA, the CDR3 is TGTGCCAGCAGTTTAGGTCGGGGAAACTATGGCTACACCTTC. Residues: CASSLGRGNYGYTF.

V is TRBV7-2 and J is TRBJ1-3; D may be TRBD1 (5 bases). The CDR3 covers 15 residues. Trimming removed 2 bases at V and 4 bases at J, with 12 bases between. Germline values: CDR1 SGHTA, CDR2 FQGNSA. The CDR3 sequence: CASSLLGGVGNTIYF. The CDR3, as DNA: TGTGCCAGCAGCTTATTGGGGGGGGTCGGAAACACCATATATTTT.

The chain employs TRBV10-3 and TRBJ1-2; TRBD1 might be the D (5 bases). Germline V gene data show CDR1 as ENHRY and CDR2 as SYGVKD. V lost 2 bases, J lost 7 bases, and 14 bases lay in between. The CDR3 totals 14 residues. The DNA of the CDR3 is TGTGCCATCAGTGAGACTTCTCTAGGGGCTGGCTACACCTTC. Protein product: CAISETSLGAGYTF.

The V and J genes are TRBV7-2 and TRBJ2-5; maybe TRBD2 (6 bases). The CDR3 spans 14 residues. The germline CDR1 and CDR2 sequences are SGHTA and FQGNSA. V was clipped by 2 bases and J by 4 bases, with 11 bases between them. The CDR3, as DNA: TGTGCCAGCAGCTTATCCGGGAGTCTAGAGACCCAGTACTTC. It codes for CASSLSGSLETQYF. The whole variable domain, remainder taken from reference TRBV7-2 and TRBJ2-5, is GAGVSQSPSNKVTEKGKDVELRCDPISGHTALYWYRQSLGQGLEFLIYFQGNSAPDKSGLPSDRFSAERTGGSVSTLTIQRTQQEDSAVYLCASSLSGSLETQYFGPGTRLLVL.

The rearrangement uses TRBV5-1 and TRBJ2-3; 14 bases agree with TRBD2. The germline V gene has CDR1 SGHRS and CDR2 YFSETQ. Trimming took 4 bases from V and 4 from J; bases not matched to a gene: 5. CDR3 length: 16 amino acids. The CDR3 region has the DNA TGCGCCAGCAGCACGGGACTAGCGGGAGTGGCAGATACGCAGTATTTT. Its translation: CASSTGLAGVADTQYF.

The chain joins TRBV2 to TRBJ1-2; the D gene is possibly TRBD1 (5 bases). CDR3 length: 16 amino acids. Trimming removed 1 base at V and 4 bases at J, with 16 bases between. Germline lookup yields CDR1 SNHLY and CDR2 FYNNEI. The CDR3 loop is CASSEGQGRGSYGYTF. The CDR3 DNA reads as TGTGCCAGCAGTGAAGGTCAGGGAAGGGGTAGCTATGGCTACACCTTC. Variable domain in full (rest from reference TRBV2 and TRBJ1-2): EPEVTQTPSHQVTQMGQEVILRCVPISNHLYFYWYRQILGQKVEFLVSFYNNEISEKSEIFDDQFSVERPDGSNFTLKIRSTKLEDSAMYFCASSEGQGRGSYGYTFGSGTRLTVV.

The chain combines TRBV29-1 with TRBJ2-3; weak D call: TRBD2 (5 bases). V dropped 2 bases and J dropped 0 bases, with 6 bases sitting between them. The CDR3 is made up of 13 amino acids. Per germline, CDR1 SQVTM and CDR2 ANQGSEA. The CDR3 DNA sequence: TGCAGCGTTGAAAGAGGGAGCACAGATACGCAGTATTTT. Translated: CSVERGSTDTQYF.

This chain links TRBV6-5 with TRBJ2-7; TRBD1 agrees at 9 bases. This CDR3 contains 16 residues. Unmatched junction bases numbered 8, after V lost 2 bases and J lost 3 bases. The germline V gene encodes CDR1 MNHEY and CDR2 SVGAGI. Written as DNA, the CDR3 is TGTGCCAGCAGTTACCCTTCCGGGACAGGGAACTACGAGCAGTACTTC. This gives the protein CASSYPSGTGNYEQYF.